This T cell receptor (beta chain) stems from a study of Ad26.COV2.S vaccination and SARS-CoV-2 variants. Study-level background: Donor was in the COV1001 Ad26.COV2.S trial arm.

The treatment denotes: 15 to 20 received Ad26.COV2.S at low or high dose, single or two shots; about 5 received placebo; per-sample allocation not given. Samples came from day 63 after the first vaccine or placebo injection. Study observations and caveats: Vaccinees and placebo recipients showed similar non-spike TCR breadth.

As concerns this clone: Its specificity is not known.

The J segment lost 5 bases and the V segment lost 1 base, leaving 4 bases of the junction unmatched. CDR1 is KGHDR and CDR2 is SFDVKD in the germline V gene. This CDR3 region has 15 residues. Produced via immunoSEQ multiplex PCR; TCRdb's table is partial and in-frame only. Counted here are 400,000 to 450,000 clones, approximately 92% occurring once; the ten biggest clones make up 1.5% to 2%. The starting material was peripheral blood, obtained in a trial of Ad26.COV2.S vaccine versus placebo. The chain combines TRBV24-1 with TRBJ2-7, with TRBD1 identical over 10 bases. This sequence originates from a person between 18 and 60 years old who received the Ad26.COV2.S COVID-19 vaccine or a placebo. The CDR3, as DNA: TGTGCCACCAGTGATTTTAGGACAGGGGGTAACGAGCAGTACTTC. The encoded protein is CATSDFRTGGNEQYF.